This record concerns one T cell receptor (beta chain) sequence. The antigen remains unidentified. This CDR3 is built from 15 residues. With 2 bases clipped from V and 5 bases from J, the junction kept 6 bases outside the gene matches. Germline-derived CDR1 and CDR2 are SGDLS and YYNGEE. The data were obtained in a study of cytomegalovirus exposure and HLA in healthy donors. Study-level results: In a later analysis, HLA-associated beta chains showed higher expansion and lower generation probabilities than comparable chains. It was confirmed in vitro that a few of the CMV-associated chains were specific for CMV antigens. Most of the CMV-associated TCR beta chains (in a later analysis) appeared to be HLA-restricted.

It was with 60 Vbeta and 13 Jbeta primers that the PCR ran. The repertoire was sequenced with immunoSEQ multiplex PCR; TCRdb's copy has only in-frame clones and lacks some. The sample holds nearly 70,000 clones; 74% are singletons and the top ten take 11%. The clonotype originates from an older woman in good health and CMV-seropositive. Sequencing input: PBMCs. The J gene is TRBJ2-2, the V gene TRBV9, with 7 nucleotides matching TRBD1. This CDR3 reads CASSVWVGQTGELFF. CDR3 nucleotide sequence: TGTGCCAGCAGCGTCTGGGTGGGACAGACCGGGGAGCTGTTTTTT.